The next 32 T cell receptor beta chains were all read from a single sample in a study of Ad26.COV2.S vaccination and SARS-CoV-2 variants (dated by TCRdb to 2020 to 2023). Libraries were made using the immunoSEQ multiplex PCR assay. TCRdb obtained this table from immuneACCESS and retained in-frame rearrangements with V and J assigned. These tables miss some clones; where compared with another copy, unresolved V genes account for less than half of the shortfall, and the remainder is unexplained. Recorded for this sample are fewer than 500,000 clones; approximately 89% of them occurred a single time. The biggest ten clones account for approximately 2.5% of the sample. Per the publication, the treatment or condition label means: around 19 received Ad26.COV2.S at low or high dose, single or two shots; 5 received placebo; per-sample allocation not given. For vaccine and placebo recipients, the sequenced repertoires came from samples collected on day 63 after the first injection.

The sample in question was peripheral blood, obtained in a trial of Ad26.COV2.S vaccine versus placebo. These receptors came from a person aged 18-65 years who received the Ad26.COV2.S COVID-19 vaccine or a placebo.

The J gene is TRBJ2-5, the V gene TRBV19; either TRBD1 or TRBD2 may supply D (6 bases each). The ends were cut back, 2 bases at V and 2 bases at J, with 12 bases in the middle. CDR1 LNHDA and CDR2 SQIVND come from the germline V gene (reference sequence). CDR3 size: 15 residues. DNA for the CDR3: TGTGCCAGTAGTATAAAGGGGGGCCCACAAGAGACCCAGTACTTC. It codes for CASSIKGGPQETQYF. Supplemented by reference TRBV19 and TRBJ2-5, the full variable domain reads DGGITQSPKYLFRKEGQNVTLSCEQNLNHDAMYWYRQDPGQGLRLIYYSQIVNDFQKGDIAEGYSVSREKKESFPLTVTSAQKNPTAFYLCASSIKGGPQETQYFGPGTRLLVL.

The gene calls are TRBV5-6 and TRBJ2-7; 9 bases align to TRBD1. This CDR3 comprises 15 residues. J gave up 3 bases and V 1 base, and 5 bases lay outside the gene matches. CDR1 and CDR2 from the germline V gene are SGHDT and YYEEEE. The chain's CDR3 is CASSLRTGVRYEQYF. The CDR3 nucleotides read TGTGCCAGCAGCTTGAGGACAGGGGTTCGCTACGAGCAGTACTTC.

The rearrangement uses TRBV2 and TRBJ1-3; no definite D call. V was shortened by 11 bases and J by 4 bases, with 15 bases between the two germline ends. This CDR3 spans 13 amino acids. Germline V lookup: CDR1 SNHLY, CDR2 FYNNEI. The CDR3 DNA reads TGTGCCGGAAACCTCGAGCAGGGAAACACCATATATTTT. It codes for CAGNLEQGNTIYF.

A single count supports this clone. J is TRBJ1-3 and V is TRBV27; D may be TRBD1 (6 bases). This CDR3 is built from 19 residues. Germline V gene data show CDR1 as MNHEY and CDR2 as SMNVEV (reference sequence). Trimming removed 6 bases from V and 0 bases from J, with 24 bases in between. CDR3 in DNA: TGTGCCAGCAGCCCGATACCCAACAGGGTCGGACACTCTGGAAACACCATATATTTT. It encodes CASSPIPNRVGHSGNTIYF.

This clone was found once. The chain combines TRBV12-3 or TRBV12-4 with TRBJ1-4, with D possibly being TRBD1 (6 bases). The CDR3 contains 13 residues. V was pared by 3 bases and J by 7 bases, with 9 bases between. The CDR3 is CASSLRGGEKLFF. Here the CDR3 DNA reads TGTGCCAGCAGTTTGAGGGGGGGTGAAAAACTGTTTTTT.

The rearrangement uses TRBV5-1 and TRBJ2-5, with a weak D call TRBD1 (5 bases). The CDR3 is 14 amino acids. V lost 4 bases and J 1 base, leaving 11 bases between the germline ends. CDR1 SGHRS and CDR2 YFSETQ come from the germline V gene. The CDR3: CASSKTVIQETQYF. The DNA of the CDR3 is TGCGCCAGCAGCAAGACAGTGATCCAAGAGACCCAGTACTTC.

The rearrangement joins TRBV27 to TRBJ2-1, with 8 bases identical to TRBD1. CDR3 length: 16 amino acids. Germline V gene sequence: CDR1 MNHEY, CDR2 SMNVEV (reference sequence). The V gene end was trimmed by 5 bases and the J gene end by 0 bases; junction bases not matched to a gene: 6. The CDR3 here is CASSRLTGGSYNEQFF. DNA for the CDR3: TGTGCCAGCAGTAGACTCACAGGGGGCTCCTACAATGAGCAGTTCTTC.

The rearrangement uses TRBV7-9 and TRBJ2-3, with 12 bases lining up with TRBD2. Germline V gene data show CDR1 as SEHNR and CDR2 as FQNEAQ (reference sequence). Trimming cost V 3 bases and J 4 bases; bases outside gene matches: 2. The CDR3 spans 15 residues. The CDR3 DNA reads TGTGCCAGCAGCTTTTCTAGCGGGAGGGCAGATACGCAGTATTTT. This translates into CASSFSSGRADTQYF.

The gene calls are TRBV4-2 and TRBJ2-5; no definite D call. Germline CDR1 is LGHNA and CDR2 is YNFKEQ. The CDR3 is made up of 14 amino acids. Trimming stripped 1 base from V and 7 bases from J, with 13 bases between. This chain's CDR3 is CASSQAPPPVTQYF. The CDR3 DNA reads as TGTGCCAGCAGCCAAGCCCCTCCCCCGGTGACCCAGTACTTC.

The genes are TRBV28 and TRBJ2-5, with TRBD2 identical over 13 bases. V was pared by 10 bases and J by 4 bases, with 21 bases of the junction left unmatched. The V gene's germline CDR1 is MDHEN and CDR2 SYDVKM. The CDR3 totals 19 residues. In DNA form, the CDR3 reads TGTGCCACCTTACTAAGGGGACTAGCGGGAACAGGGGCAGTAGAGACCCAGTACTTC. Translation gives CATLLRGLAGTGAVETQYF.

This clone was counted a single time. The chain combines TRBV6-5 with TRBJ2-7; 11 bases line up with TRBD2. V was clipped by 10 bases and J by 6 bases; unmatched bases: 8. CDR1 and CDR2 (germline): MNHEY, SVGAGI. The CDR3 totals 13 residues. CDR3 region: CATRLAGQLEQYF. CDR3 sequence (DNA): TGTGCCACCCGACTAGCGGGGCAACTCGAGCAGTACTTC.

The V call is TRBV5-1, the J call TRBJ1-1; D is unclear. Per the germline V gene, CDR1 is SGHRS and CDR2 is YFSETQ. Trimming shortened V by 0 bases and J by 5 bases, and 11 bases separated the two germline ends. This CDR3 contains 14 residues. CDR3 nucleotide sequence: TGCGCCAGCAGCTTGGTAGACTGGGGAACTGAAGCTTTCTTT. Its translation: CASSLVDWGTEAFF.

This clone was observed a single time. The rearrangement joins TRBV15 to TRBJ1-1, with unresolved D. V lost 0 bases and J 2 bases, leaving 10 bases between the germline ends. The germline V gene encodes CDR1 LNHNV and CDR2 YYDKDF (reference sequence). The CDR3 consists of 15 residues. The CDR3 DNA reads TGTGCCACCAGCAGAGATAATTCAGCCAACACTGAAGCTTTCTTT. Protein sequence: CATSRDNSANTEAFF.

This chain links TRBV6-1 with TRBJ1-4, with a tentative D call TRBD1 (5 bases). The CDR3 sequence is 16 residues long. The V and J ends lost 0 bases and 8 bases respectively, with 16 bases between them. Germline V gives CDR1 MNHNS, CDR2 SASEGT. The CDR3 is CASSEAGGLGEEKLFF. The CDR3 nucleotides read TGTGCCAGCAGTGAAGCGGGGGGACTGGGAGAGGAAAAACTGTTTTTT.

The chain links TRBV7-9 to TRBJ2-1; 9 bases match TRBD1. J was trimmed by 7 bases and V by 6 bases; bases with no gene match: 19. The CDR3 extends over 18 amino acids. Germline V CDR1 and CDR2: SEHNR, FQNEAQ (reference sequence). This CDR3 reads CASRGVPGTGMVRNEQFF. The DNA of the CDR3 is TGTGCCAGCAGAGGGGTCCCCGGGACAGGGATGGTTAGGAATGAGCAGTTCTTC.

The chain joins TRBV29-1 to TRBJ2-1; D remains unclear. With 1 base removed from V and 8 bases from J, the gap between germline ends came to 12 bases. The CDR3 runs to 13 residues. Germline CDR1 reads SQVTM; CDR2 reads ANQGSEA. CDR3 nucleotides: TGCAGCGTTGAAGGCGGCAGAGCATATGAGCAGTTCTTC. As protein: CSVEGGRAYEQFF.

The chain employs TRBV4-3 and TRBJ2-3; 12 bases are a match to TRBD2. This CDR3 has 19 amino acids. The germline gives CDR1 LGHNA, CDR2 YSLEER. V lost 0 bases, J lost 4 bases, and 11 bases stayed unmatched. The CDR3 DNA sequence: TGCGCCAGCAGCCAAGATCCGGCGCGACTAGCGGGAGTAGCAGATACGCAGTATTTT. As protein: CASSQDPARLAGVADTQYF.

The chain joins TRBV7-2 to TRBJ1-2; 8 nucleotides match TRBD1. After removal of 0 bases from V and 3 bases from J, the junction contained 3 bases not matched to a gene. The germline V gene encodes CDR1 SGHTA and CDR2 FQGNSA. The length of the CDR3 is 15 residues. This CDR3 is CASSLAGQVYYGYTF. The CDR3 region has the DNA TGTGCCAGCAGCTTAGCGGGACAGGTATACTATGGCTACACCTTC.

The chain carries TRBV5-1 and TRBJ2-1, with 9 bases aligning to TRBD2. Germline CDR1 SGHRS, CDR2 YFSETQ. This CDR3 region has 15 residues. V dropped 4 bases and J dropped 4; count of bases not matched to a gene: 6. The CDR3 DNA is TGCGCCAGCAGCCCAATGACTAGCGGATACAATGAGCAGTTCTTC. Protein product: CASSPMTSGYNEQFF. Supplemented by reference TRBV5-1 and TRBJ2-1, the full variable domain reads KAGVTQTPRYLIKTRGQQVTLSCSPISGHRSVSWYQQTPGQGLQFLFEYFSETQRNKGNFPGRFSGRQFSNSRSEMNVSTLELGDSALYLCASSPMTSGYNEQFFGPGTRLTVL.

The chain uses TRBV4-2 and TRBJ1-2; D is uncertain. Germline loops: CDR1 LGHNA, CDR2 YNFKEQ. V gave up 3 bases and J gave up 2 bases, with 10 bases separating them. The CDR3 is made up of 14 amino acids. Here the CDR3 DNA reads TGTGCCAGCAGCCATGAAACGGAAAACTATGGCTACACCTTC. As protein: CASSHETENYGYTF.

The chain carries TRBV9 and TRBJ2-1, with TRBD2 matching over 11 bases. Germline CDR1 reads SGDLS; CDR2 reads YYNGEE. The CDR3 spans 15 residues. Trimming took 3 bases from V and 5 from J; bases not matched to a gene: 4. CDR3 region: CASSAGLAAHNEQFF. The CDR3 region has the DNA TGTGCCAGCAGCGCGGGACTAGCGGCTCACAATGAGCAGTTCTTC.

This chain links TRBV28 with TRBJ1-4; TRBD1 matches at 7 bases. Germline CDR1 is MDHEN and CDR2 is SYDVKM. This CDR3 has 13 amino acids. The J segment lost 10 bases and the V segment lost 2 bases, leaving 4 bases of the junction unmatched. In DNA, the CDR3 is TGTGCCAGCAGTTTAGAACAGGGGCGAAAACTGTTTTTT. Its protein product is CASSLEQGRKLFF.

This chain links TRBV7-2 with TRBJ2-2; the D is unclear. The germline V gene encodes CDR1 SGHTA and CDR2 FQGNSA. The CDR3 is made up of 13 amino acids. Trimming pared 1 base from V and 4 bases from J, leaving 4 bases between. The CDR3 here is CASSLEPTGELFF. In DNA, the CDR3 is TGTGCCAGCAGCTTAGAACCCACCGGGGAGCTGTTTTTT.

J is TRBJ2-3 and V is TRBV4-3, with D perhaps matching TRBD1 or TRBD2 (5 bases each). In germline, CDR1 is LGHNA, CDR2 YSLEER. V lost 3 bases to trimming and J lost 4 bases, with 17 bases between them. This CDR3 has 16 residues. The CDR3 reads CASSHARGLAADTQYF. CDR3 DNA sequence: TGCGCCAGCAGCCACGCTAGGGGCCTAGCTGCAGATACGCAGTATTTT.

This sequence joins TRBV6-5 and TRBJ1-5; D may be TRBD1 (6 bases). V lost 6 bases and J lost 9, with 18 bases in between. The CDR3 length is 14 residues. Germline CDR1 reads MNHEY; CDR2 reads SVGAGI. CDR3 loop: CASRPNDGGRPQHF. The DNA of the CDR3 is TGTGCCAGCAGACCGAATGACGGGGGCCGGCCCCAGCATTTT.

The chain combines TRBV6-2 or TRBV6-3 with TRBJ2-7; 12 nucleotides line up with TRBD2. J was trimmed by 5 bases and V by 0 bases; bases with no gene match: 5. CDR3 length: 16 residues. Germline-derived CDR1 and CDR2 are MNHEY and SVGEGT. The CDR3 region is CASSYSASGRGHEQYV. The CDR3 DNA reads TGTGCCAGCAGTTACTCGGCTAGCGGGAGGGGGCACGAGCAGTACGTC.

The CDR3 DNA follows: TGTGCCAGCAGTTACTCTCAGGCCTCCTATGGCTACACCTTC. Protein: CASSYSQASYGYTF. J is TRBJ1-2 and V is TRBV6-5; D is uncertain. The CDR3 spans 14 residues. Germline assignment: CDR1 MNHEY and CDR2 SVGAGI. Trimming removed 0 bases from V and 4 bases from J, with 9 bases in between.

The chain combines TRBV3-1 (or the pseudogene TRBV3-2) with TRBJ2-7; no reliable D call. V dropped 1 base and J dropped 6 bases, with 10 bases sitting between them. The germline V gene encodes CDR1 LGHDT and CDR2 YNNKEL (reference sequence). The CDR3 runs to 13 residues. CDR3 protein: CASSQGSAAEQYF. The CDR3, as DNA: TGTGCCAGCAGCCAAGGTTCGGCTGCCGAGCAGTACTTC.

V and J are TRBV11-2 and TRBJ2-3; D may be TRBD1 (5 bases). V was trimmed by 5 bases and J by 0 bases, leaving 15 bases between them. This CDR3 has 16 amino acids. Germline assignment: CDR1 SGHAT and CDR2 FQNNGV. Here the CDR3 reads CASSPAQAFSTDTQYF. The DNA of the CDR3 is TGTGCCAGCAGCCCCGCACAGGCCTTCAGCACAGATACGCAGTATTTT.

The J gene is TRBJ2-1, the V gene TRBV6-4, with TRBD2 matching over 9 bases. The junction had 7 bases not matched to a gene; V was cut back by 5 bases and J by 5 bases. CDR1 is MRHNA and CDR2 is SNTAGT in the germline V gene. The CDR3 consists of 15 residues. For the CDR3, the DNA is TGTGCCAGCAGTCCGCGGGGGGGTTCTCACAATGAGCAGTTCTTC. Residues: CASSPRGGSHNEQFF.

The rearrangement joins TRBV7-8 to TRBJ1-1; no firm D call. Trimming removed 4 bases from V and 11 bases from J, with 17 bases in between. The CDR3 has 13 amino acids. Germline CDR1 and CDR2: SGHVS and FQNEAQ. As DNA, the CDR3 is TGTGCCAGCAGCTCAATGACCCTGACCTACGCTTTCTTT. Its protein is CASSSMTLTYAFF.

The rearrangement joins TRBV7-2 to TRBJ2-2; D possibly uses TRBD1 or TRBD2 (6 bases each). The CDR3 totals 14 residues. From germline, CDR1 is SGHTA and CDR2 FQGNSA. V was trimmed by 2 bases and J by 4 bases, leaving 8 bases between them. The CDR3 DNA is TGTGCCAGCAGCTTAAGGGGGGTCACCGGGGAGCTGTTTTTT. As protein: CASSLRGVTGELFF.